This TCR beta chain appears in the sequencing data of a study of response to subunit inactivated influenza vaccine. This clonotype turned up a few times. CDR1 and CDR2 from the germline V gene are DFQATT and SNEGSKA (reference sequence). V shed 6 bases and J shed 1 base, with 19 bases lying between them. The CDR3 has 15 residues. TCRdb reanalysed the RT-PCR reads using MiXCR and keeps one entry per CDR3 protein. The table shows about 780,000 distinct CDR3 sequences, with about 18% occurring only once. The clonotype originates from a man between 45 and 60 years old who received an inactivated influenza vaccine. V gene TRBV20-1 combines with J gene TRBJ2-7; tentative D call: TRBD2 (5 bases). Sequenced material: PBMCs from blood, taken more than 4 days after vaccination. The CDR3 sequence is CSAPISDSGSYEQYF. DNA of the CDR3: TGCAGTGCCCCCATATCGGACTCCGGGTCCTACGAGCAGTACTTC.